This T cell receptor beta chain was obtained from a study of PD-L1 blockade in urothelial cancer. The overall study: About 90% of the roughly 29 patients were males with bladder-origin urothelial cancer. The authors examined blood 3 weeks (second dose) and 6 weeks after treatment start.

Time point in this sample: peripheral blood 6 weeks after treatment start. This clone was counted once. The V segment lost 10 bases and the J segment 5 bases; nucleotides outside the gene matches: 10. Germline CDR1 SNHLY, CDR2 FYNNEI. CDR3 length equals 13 residues. TCRdb keeps only in-frame clones here, not all; method: immunoSEQ multiplex PCR. The table shows roughly 120,000 clones, with roughly 91% occurring only once. The chain couples TRBV2 to TRBJ1-1; TRBD1 matches at 7 bases. This receptor was obtained from a man in his sixties with urothelial cancer. Here the sequenced sample was PBMCs, taken around atezolizumab (anti-PD-L1) treatment. CDR3 nucleotides: TGTGCCACCCGACAGGGTGTAGGGACTGAAGCTTTCTTT. Its translation: CATRQGVGTEAFF. Based on the CDR3 plus reference TRBV2 and TRBJ1-1, the full variable domain is EPEVTQTPSHQVTQMGQEVILRCVPISNHLYFYWYRQILGQKVEFLVSFYNNEISEKSEIFDDQFSVERPDGSNFTLKIRSTKLEDSAMYFCATRQGVGTEAFFGQGTRLTVV.